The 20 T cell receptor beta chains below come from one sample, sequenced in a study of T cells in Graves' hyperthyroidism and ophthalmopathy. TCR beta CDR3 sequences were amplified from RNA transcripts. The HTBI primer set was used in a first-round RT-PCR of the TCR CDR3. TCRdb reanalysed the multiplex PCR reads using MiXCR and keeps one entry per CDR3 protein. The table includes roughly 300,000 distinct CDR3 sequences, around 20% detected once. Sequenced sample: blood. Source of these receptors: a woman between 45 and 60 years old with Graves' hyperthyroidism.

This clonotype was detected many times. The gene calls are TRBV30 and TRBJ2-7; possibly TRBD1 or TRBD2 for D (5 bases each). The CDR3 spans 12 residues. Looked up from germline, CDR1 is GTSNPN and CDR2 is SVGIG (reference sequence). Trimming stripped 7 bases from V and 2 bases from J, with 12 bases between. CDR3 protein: CASSVGAYEQYF. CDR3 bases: TGTGCCTCATCGGTGGGGGCCTACGAGCAGTACTTC.

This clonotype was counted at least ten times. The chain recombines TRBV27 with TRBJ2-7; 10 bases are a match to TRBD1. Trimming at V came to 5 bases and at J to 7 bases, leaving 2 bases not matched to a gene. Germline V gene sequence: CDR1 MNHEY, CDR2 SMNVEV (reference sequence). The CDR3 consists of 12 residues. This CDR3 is CASSRTGGEQYF. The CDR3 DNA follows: TGTGCCAGCAGTAGGACAGGGGGGGAGCAGTACTTC.

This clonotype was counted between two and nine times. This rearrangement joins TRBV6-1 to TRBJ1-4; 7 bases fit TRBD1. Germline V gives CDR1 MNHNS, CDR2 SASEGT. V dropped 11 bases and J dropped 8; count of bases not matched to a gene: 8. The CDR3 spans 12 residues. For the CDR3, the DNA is TGTGCCGGAAGGGGGCTCGGGGAAAAACTGTTTTTT. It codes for CAGRGLGEKLFF.

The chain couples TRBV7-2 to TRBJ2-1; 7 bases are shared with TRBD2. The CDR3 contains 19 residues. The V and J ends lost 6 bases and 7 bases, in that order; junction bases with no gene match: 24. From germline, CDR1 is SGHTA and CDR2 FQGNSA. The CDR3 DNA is TGTGCCAGCAGTTCTACTTGGGGGATGGGGGAGGGAAGAATAAATGAGCAGTTCTTC. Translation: CASSSTWGMGEGRINEQFF.

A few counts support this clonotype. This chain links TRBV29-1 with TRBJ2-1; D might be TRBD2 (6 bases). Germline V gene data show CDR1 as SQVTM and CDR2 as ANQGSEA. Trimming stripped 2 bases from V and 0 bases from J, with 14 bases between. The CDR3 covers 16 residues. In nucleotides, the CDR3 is TGCAGCGTTGAACCCTCAGGGAGGAGCTCCTACAATGAGCAGTTCTTC. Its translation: CSVEPSGRSSYNEQFF.

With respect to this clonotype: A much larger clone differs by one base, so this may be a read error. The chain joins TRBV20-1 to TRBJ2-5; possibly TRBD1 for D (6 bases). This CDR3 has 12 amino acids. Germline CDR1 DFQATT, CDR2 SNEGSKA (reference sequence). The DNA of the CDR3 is TGCAGTGCTTCACAGGGTAGCGAGACCCTGTACTTC. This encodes CSASQGSETLYF.

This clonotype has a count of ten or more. As DNA, the CDR3 is TGTGCCAGCAGTGAAAGGGCTAGAGGCTACACCTTC. This gives the protein CASSERARGYTF. This rearrangement joins TRBV2 to TRBJ1-2, with unresolved D. The CDR3 length is 12 residues. The V gene lost 2 bases and the J gene lost 8 bases, with 9 bases spanning the gap. Per germline, CDR1 SNHLY and CDR2 FYNNEI.

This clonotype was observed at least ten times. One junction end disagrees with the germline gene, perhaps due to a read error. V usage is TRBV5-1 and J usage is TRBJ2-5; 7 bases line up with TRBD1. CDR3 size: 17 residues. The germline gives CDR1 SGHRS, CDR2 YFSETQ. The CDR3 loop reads CASSLDRRTIGTETQYF. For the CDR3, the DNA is TGCGCCAGCAGTTTGGACAGGAGGACGATCGGAACAGAGACCCAGTACTTC.

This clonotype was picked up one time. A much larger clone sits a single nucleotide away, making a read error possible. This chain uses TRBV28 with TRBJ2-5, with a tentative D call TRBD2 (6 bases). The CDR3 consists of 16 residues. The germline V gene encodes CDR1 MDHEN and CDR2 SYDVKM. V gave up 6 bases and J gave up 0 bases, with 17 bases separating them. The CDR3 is CASSPKRGGNQETQYF. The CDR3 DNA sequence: TGTGCCAGCAGCCCTAAGAGGGGAGGAAACCAAGAGACCCAGTACTTC.

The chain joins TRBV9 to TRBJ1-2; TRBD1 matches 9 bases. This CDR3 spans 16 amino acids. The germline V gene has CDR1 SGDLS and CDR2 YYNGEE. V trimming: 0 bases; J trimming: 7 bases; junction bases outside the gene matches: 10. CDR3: CASSVEGTGRRFGYTF. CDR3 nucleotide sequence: TGTGCCAGCAGCGTAGAGGGGACAGGGAGACGATTTGGCTACACCTTC.

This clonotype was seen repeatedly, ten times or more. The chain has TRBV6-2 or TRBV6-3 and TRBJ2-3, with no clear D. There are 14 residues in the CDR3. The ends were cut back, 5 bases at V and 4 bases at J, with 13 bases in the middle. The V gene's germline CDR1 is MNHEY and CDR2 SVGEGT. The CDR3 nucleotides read TGTGCCAGCAGTCCCACCGGCCGCGCAGATACGCAGTATTTT. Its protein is CASSPTGRADTQYF.

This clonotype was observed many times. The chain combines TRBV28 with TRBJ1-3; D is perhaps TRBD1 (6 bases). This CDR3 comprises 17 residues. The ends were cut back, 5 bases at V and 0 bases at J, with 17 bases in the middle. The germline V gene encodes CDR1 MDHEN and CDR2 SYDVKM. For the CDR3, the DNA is TGTGCCAGCAGTCCACCAGGCACAGGGAGCTCTGGAAACACCATATATTTT. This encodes CASSPPGTGSSGNTIYF.

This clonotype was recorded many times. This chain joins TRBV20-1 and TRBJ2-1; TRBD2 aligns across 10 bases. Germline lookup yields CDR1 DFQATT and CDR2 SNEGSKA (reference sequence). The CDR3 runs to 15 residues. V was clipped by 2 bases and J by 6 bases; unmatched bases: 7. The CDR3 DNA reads TGCAGTGCTAGAACCGGGACTAGCGTATTCAATGAGCAGTTCTTC. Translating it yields CSARTGTSVFNEQFF.

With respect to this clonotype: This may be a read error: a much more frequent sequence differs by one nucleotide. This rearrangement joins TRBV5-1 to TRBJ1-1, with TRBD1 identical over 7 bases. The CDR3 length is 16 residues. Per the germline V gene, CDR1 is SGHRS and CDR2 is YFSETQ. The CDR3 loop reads CASSLVGTDMNTGAFF. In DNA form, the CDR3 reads TGCGCCAGCAGCTTGGTCGGGACAGACATGAACACTGGAGCTTTCTTT.

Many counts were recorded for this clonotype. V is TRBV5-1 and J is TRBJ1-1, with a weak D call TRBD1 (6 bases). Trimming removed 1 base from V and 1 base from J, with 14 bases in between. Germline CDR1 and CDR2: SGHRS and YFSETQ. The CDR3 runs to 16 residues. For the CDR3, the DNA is TGCGCCAGCAGCTTGTCTCCGGGGGGCCGGAACACTGAAGCTTTCTTT. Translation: CASSLSPGGRNTEAFF. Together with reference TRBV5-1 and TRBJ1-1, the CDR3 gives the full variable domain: KAGVTQTPRYLIKTRGQQVTLSCSPISGHRSVSWYQQTPGQGLQFLFEYFSETQRNKGNFPGRFSGRQFSNSRSEMNVSTLELGDSALYLCASSLSPGGRNTEAFFGQGTRLTVV.

This CDR3 reads CASSRGGLSQPQHF. The DNA for the CDR3 is TGTGCCAGCAGCCGGGGGGGGTTAAGTCAGCCCCAGCATTTT. V usage is TRBV6-1 and J usage is TRBJ1-5; a possible D gene is TRBD1 (5 bases). Trimming stripped 6 bases from V and 6 bases from J, with 15 bases between. Germline assignment: CDR1 MNHNS and CDR2 SASEGT. The CDR3 totals 14 residues.

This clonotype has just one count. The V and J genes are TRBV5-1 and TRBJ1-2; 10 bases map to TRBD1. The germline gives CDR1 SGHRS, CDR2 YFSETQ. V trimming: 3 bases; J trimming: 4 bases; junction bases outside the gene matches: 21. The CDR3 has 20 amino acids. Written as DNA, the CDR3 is TGCGCCAGCAGCTCACCGACCACTGACAGGGGGCGAACCTTTGGCTATGGCTACACCTTC. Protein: CASSSPTTDRGRTFGYGYTF.

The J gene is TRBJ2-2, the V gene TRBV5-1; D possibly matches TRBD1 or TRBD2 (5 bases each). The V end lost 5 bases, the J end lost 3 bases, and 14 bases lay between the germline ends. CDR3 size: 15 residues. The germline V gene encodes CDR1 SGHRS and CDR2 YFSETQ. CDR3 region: CASRTTGTYTGELFF. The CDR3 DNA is TGCGCCAGCAGAACAACCGGGACGTACACCGGGGAGCTGTTTTTT.

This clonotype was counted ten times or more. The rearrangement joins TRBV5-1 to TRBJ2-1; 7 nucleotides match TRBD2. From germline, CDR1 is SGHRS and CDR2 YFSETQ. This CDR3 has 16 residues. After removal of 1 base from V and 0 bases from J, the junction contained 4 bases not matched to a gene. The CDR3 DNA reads TGCGCCAGCAGCTTGAAGGGCGGGAGCTCCTACAATGAGCAGTTCTTC. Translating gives CASSLKGGSSYNEQFF.

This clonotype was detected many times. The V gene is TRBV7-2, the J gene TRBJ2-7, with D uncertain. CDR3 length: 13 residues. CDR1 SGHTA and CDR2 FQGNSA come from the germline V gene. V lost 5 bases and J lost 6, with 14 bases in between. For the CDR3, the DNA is TGTGCCAGCAGCCCACCTTGGGCGAGCGAGCAGTACTTC. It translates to CASSPPWASEQYF.